The 32 T cell receptor beta chains reported below all come from one sample, sequenced in a study of cytomegalovirus exposure and HLA in healthy donors. Both 60 Vbeta primers and 13 Jbeta primers went into the PCR. Repertoires were generated with immunoSEQ multiplex PCR, while TCRdb's copy carries only in-frame clones and drops some. The data hold approximately 120,000 clones, with around 77% observed a single time. The specimen sequenced was PBMCs. Every receptor here comes from a middle-aged man in good health and CMV-seropositive.

V is TRBV15 and J is TRBJ1-4; D call uncertain. This CDR3 region has 14 residues. Germline-derived CDR1 and CDR2 are LNHNV and YYDKDF (reference sequence). Trimming cost V 1 base and J 5 bases, with 8 bases left between them. The CDR3 protein is CATSRGGSNEKLFF. The CDR3 DNA reads TGTGCCACCAGCAGAGGAGGGAGCAATGAAAAACTGTTTTTT. Full variable domain (missing parts from reference TRBV15 and TRBJ1-4): DAMVIQNPRYQVTQFGKPVTLSCSQTLNHNVMYWYQQKSSQAPKLLFHYYDKDFNNEADTPDNFQSRRPNTSFCFLDIRSPGLGDTAMYLCATSRGGSNEKLFFGSGTQLSVL.

The chain links TRBV11-3 to TRBJ2-2; 9 nucleotides match TRBD1. Losses at the gene ends were 5 bases for V and 5 bases for J; bases not matched to a gene: 12. Germline-derived CDR1 and CDR2 are SGHNT and YENEEA. CDR3 length equals 17 residues. The CDR3: CASSKHGTGTRTGELFF. In nucleotides, the CDR3 is TGTGCCAGCAGCAAACACGGGACAGGGACAAGGACCGGGGAGCTGTTTTTT.

V and J are TRBV5-1 and TRBJ1-2; possibly TRBD1 for D (5 bases). CDR1 and CDR2 (germline): SGHRS, YFSETQ. The length of the CDR3 is 12 residues. The V gene lost 4 bases and the J gene lost 13 bases, with 17 bases spanning the gap. The CDR3 nucleotides are TGCGCCAGCAGCCCGTCGGACACCTCGGTCACCTTC. Amino acid sequence: CASSPSDTSVTF.

This chain joins TRBV11-2 and TRBJ2-1, with a tentative D call TRBD2 (5 bases). V lost 4 bases to trimming and J lost 4 bases, with 14 bases between them. The germline gives CDR1 SGHAT, CDR2 FQNNGV. The CDR3 has 15 amino acids. CDR3 sequence: CASSSSTGKYNEQFF. As DNA, the CDR3 is TGTGCCAGCAGCTCCTCGACGGGGAAATACAATGAGCAGTTCTTC.

This clone has only one observation. V usage is TRBV4-3 and J usage is TRBJ1-2; 7 bases are shared with TRBD1. The V segment lost 3 bases and the J segment 0 bases; nucleotides outside the gene matches: 4. There are 15 residues in the CDR3. Germline-derived CDR1 and CDR2 are LGHNA and YSLEER. This CDR3 is CASSQGTEPNYGYTF. CDR3 bases: TGCGCCAGCAGCCAGGGGACAGAACCTAACTATGGCTACACCTTC.

This clone was counted between two and nine times. The V and J genes are TRBV7-8 and TRBJ2-5; tentatively, D is TRBD1 (5 bases). V gave up 1 base and J gave up 11 bases, with 8 bases separating them. Per germline, CDR1 SGHVS and CDR2 FQNEAQ. The CDR3 extends over 11 amino acids. Here the CDR3 reads CASSLEGKQYF. CDR3 bases: TGTGCCAGCAGCTTAGAGGGGAAGCAGTACTTC.

This clone was observed a few times. This chain links TRBV7-2 with TRBJ2-1; possible D gene TRBD2, 7 bases. The germline V gene has CDR1 SGHTA and CDR2 FQGNSA. V gave up 7 bases and J gave up 5 bases, with 18 bases separating them. CDR3 length: 15 amino acids. CDR3 in DNA: TGTGCCAGCACGAAGGGGGGGCCGGATGACAATGAGCAGTTCTTC. Translation gives CASTKGGPDDNEQFF.

V gene TRBV4-3 combines with J gene TRBJ1-6, with 10 nucleotides matching TRBD1. This CDR3 is 16 amino acids long. Germline V gene data show CDR1 as LGHNA and CDR2 as YSLEER. Unmatched junction bases numbered 7, after V lost 2 bases and J lost 9 bases. The CDR3 DNA reads as TGCGCCAGCAGCCAATTGACAGGGGGCTATGGTTCACCCCTCCACTTT. Residues: CASSQLTGGYGSPLHF.

The J gene is TRBJ1-2, the V gene TRBV4-3; perhaps TRBD1 as D (6 bases). V lost 0 bases to trimming and J lost 5 bases, with 13 bases between them. The CDR3 has 15 amino acids. Germline assignment: CDR1 LGHNA and CDR2 YSLEER. The CDR3 is CASSQETGYQYGYTF. For the CDR3, the DNA is TGCGCCAGCAGCCAAGAAACAGGGTATCAATATGGCTACACCTTC.

CDR3 sequence (DNA): TGTGCCAGCAGCTTGGCGGTAGGGACAGGGGAGTACGAGCAGTACTTC. It is translated as CASSLAVGTGEYEQYF. This rearrangement joins TRBV5-6 to TRBJ2-7; the match to TRBD1 covers 10 bases. The germline V gene has CDR1 SGHDT and CDR2 YYEEEE. The CDR3 has 16 amino acids. V trimming: 0 bases; J trimming: 4 bases; junction bases outside the gene matches: 7.

The V and J genes are TRBV7-3 and TRBJ2-2, with D hard to call. The CDR3 contains 15 residues. In germline, CDR1 is SGHTA, CDR2 FQGTGA. V gave up 3 bases and J gave up 0 bases, with 8 bases separating them. CDR3: CASSFGAANTGELFF. The CDR3 nucleotides read TGTGCCAGCAGCTTCGGAGCTGCGAACACCGGGGAGCTGTTTTTT.

The rearrangement uses TRBV27 and TRBJ2-5, with D possibly TRBD1 on 5 matching bases. The last part of the DNA fits TRBJ2-7 better; the J call may be wrong. The germline V gene encodes CDR1 MNHEY and CDR2 SMNVEV (reference sequence). The CDR3 extends over 14 amino acids. The CDR3 here is CASSSQGRRDEQYF. CDR3 nucleotides: TGTGCCAGCAGTTCTCAGGGTAGGCGAGACGAGCAGTACTTC.

J is TRBJ1-2 and V is TRBV29-1, with 8 bases matching TRBD1. The V and J ends lost 6 bases and 2 bases, in that order; junction bases with no gene match: 5. Germline assignment: CDR1 SQVTM and CDR2 ANQGSEA. This CDR3 contains 13 residues. The CDR3, as DNA: TGCAGCGTCGTTCAGGGGGCAAACTATGGCTACACCTTC. It yields the protein CSVVQGANYGYTF. Full variable domain (rest looked up from reference TRBV29-1 and TRBJ1-2): SAVISQKPSRDICQRGTSLTIQCQVDSQVTMMFWYRQQPGQSLTLIATANQGSEATYESGFVIDKFPISRPNLTFSTLTVSNMSPEDSSIYLCSVVQGANYGYTFGSGTRLTVV.

The chain has TRBV7-8 and TRBJ2-2, with TRBD2 matching 7 bases. Germline V lookup: CDR1 SGHVS, CDR2 FQNEAQ. The length of the CDR3 is 16 residues. V shed 1 base, J shed 10 bases, and the junction held 12 bases outside the gene matches. CDR3: CASSLVGRGYPVELFF. As DNA, the CDR3 is TGTGCCAGCAGCTTAGTAGGGCGGGGGTACCCAGTGGAGCTGTTTTTT.

This chain connects TRBV4-1 to TRBJ1-2, with 8 bases lining up with TRBD1. Looked up from germline, CDR1 is MGHRA and CDR2 is YSYEKL. J was trimmed by 7 bases and V by 0 bases; bases with no gene match: 7. CDR3 length: 15 residues. The CDR3 DNA is TGCGCCAGCAGCCAAGAGGGGTCAGGGGGCGGTGGCTACACCTTC. Translated: CASSQEGSGGGGYTF.

The chain joins TRBV5-8 to TRBJ1-1; tentatively, D is TRBD1 (5 bases). CDR1 is SGHTS, CDR2 YDEGEE, per germline. V shed 2 bases and J shed 0 bases, with 17 bases lying between them. The CDR3 totals 17 residues. CDR3 nucleotide sequence: TGTGCCAGCAGCTTTAAGGGGCGCGGGATCTTGAACACTGAAGCTTTCTTT. As protein: CASSFKGRGILNTEAFF. Looking up the rest from reference TRBV5-8 and TRBJ1-1 gives the full variable domain: EAGVTQSPTHLIKTRGQQATLRCSPISGHTSVYWYQQALGLGLQFLLWYDEGEERNRGNFPPRFSGRQFPNYSSELNVNALELEDSALYLCASSFKGRGILNTEAFFGQGTRLTVV.

The chain carries TRBV7-6 and TRBJ1-1; 9 bases agree with TRBD1. J lost 0 bases, V lost 6 bases, and 5 bases had no gene match. Germline V gives CDR1 SGHVS, CDR2 FNYEAQ. The CDR3 spans 15 residues. The CDR3 reads CASSLGQGMNTEAFF. The CDR3 coding sequence is TGTGCCAGCAGTCTTGGACAGGGGATGAACACTGAAGCTTTCTTT.

Written as DNA, the CDR3 is TGTGCCAGCACCGAGCGAGGACAGGGAAGGGAGCAGTACTTC. This gives the protein CASTERGQGREQYF. V and J are TRBV6-6 and TRBJ2-7, with 8 bases matching TRBD1. CDR3 length: 14 residues. Trimming removed 7 bases from V and 7 bases from J; junction bases left unmatched: 12. CDR1 and CDR2 from the germline V gene are MNHNY and SVGAGI (reference sequence).

This chain connects TRBV15 to TRBJ1-6; D remains ambiguous. Germline assignment: CDR1 LNHNV and CDR2 YYDKDF (reference sequence). V was pared by 0 bases and J by 8 bases, with 5 bases between. The CDR3 is 13 amino acids. CDR3 DNA sequence: TGTGCCACCAGCAGAGATGAGGATTCACCCCTCCACTTT. Its protein is CATSRDEDSPLHF.

Only a few counts were recorded for this clone. This chain connects TRBV27 to TRBJ2-3, with TRBD2 matching over 14 bases. Germline loops: CDR1 MNHEY, CDR2 SMNVEV (reference sequence). The J segment lost 2 bases and the V segment lost 3 bases, leaving 7 bases of the junction unmatched. This CDR3 has 18 residues. DNA of the CDR3: TGTGCCAGCAGTTTCGGACTAGCGGGGGGCGGATACACAGATACGCAGTATTTT. Its translation is CASSFGLAGGGYTDTQYF.

V gene TRBV6-1 combines with J gene TRBJ2-2; D possibly corresponds to TRBD1 (6 bases). V lost 2 bases and J 6 bases, leaving 13 bases between the germline ends. The CDR3 covers 15 residues. Looked up from germline, CDR1 is MNHNS and CDR2 is SASEGT. CDR3 protein: CASSESRGGPGELFF. DNA of the CDR3: TGTGCCAGCAGTGAAAGTAGAGGGGGTCCCGGGGAGCTGTTTTTT.

A remark on this clone: The junction departs from germline at one end; a sequencing error may be responsible. The rearrangement uses TRBV9 and TRBJ1-2; TRBD1 matches 10 bases. From germline, CDR1 is SGDLS and CDR2 YYNGEE. CDR3 size: 20 residues. CDR3 nucleotide sequence: TGTGCCAGCGGCGTATCCTCACGTGGGGGACAGGGGCCAACCTATGGTGGCTACACCTTC. It codes for CASGVSSRGGQGPTYGGYTF.

In its sample, this clone was seen a few times. J is TRBJ1-5 and V is TRBV28; 8 bases line up with TRBD1. Germline-derived CDR1 and CDR2 are MDHEN and SYDVKM. The V segment lost 6 bases and the J segment 2 bases; nucleotides outside the gene matches: 12. This CDR3 comprises 17 residues. The CDR3 DNA sequence: TGTGCCAGCAGGAAGACAGGGGAAAGTAGTGGCAATCAGCCCCAGCATTTT. Protein sequence: CASRKTGESSGNQPQHF.

V and J are TRBV28 and TRBJ1-2, with 7 bases matching TRBD1. The CDR3 runs 13 residues. Germline V gene data show CDR1 as MDHEN and CDR2 as SYDVKM. V lost 2 bases and J lost 4; bases outside the gene matches: 1. For the CDR3, the DNA is TGTGCCAGCAGTTTAGGGACAGCCTATGGCTACACCTTC. This gives the protein CASSLGTAYGYTF.

V is TRBV6-1 and J is TRBJ1-2; no firm D call. This CDR3 spans 13 amino acids. Trimming removed 2 bases at V and 7 bases at J, with 11 bases between. The germline CDR1 and CDR2 sequences are MNHNS and SASEGT. CDR3 region: CASSESSGFGYTF. CDR3 in DNA: TGTGCCAGCAGTGAAAGTTCCGGTTTTGGCTACACCTTC.

This chain uses TRBV27 with TRBJ1-6; a possible D gene is TRBD1 (5 bases). The length of the CDR3 is 15 residues. Trimming took 8 bases from V and 0 from J, leaving 11 bases between them. The germline gives CDR1 MNHEY, CDR2 SMNVEV (reference sequence). The CDR3, as DNA: TGTGCCAGCGGTACCCAGGGCTCCTATAATTCACCCCTCCACTTT. This translates into CASGTQGSYNSPLHF.

In its sample, this clone was seen once. The chain employs TRBV5-4 and TRBJ2-2, with 8 bases matching TRBD2. Germline loops: CDR1 SGHNT, CDR2 YYREEE (reference sequence). With V trimmed by 0 bases and J by 5 bases, 6 bases remained unmatched. This CDR3 has 16 amino acids. The CDR3 is CASSLAPAGATGELFF. As DNA, the CDR3 is TGTGCCAGCAGCTTGGCCCCAGCGGGGGCGACCGGGGAGCTGTTTTTT.

The chain uses TRBV25-1 and TRBJ2-7, with 12 bases that match TRBD1. Germline assignment: CDR1 MGHDK and CDR2 SYGVNS. The CDR3 totals 16 residues. V shed 3 bases, J shed 7 bases, and the junction held 10 bases outside the gene matches. Here the CDR3 DNA reads TGTGCCAGCAGTGACCCCCGGGACAGGGGGCGTAGGGAGCAGTACTTC. Translation gives CASSDPRDRGRREQYF.

The chain is built from TRBV2 and TRBJ1-3; 12 nucleotides match TRBD1. Trimming took 4 bases from V and 4 from J; bases not matched to a gene: 11. The CDR3 runs 18 residues. Per germline, CDR1 SNHLY and CDR2 FYNNEI. The chain's CDR3 is CASSATHGTGGAGNTIYF. CDR3 coding DNA: TGTGCCAGCAGTGCAACCCACGGGACAGGGGGCGCGGGAAACACCATATATTTT.

The chain links TRBV7-9 to TRBJ1-2; TRBD1 is a possible D gene (5 bases). Germline CDR1 reads SEHNR; CDR2 reads FQNEAQ (reference sequence). V was pared by 5 bases and J by 8 bases, with 18 bases between. The CDR3 runs 14 residues. The CDR3 DNA sequence: TGTGCCAGCAGCGCCCAATCCGGGGGGGGAGGCTACACCTTC. This encodes CASSAQSGGGGYTF.

This chain connects TRBV7-2 to TRBJ2-1, with 10 bases aligning to TRBD1. Trimming removed 5 bases from V and 5 bases from J; junction bases left unmatched: 3. Per the germline V gene, CDR1 is SGHTA and CDR2 is FQGNSA. The CDR3 is made up of 14 amino acids. CDR3 residues: CASSRDRGNNEQFF. CDR3 sequence (DNA): TGTGCCAGCAGCCGGGACAGGGGAAACAATGAGCAGTTCTTC.

This sequence joins TRBV28 and TRBJ1-1; D uncertain. CDR3 length: 13 residues. Trimming took 4 bases from V and 13 from J, leaving 19 bases between them. CDR1 is MDHEN and CDR2 is SYDVKM in the germline V gene. The CDR3 sequence: CASSSSGLIQNFF. The CDR3 DNA follows: TGTGCCAGCAGTTCTTCTGGTTTGATTCAGAATTTCTTT.